Reported below is one T cell receptor beta chain. Its antigen is currently unknown. The data are from a study of T cell responses to AZD1222 COVID-19 vaccine. CDR3 length: 13 amino acids. V lost 0 bases and J 9 bases, leaving 11 bases between the germline ends. Germline CDR1 is ENHRY and CDR2 is SYGVKD. The analysis combined second doses at about 4 or about 12 weeks. Whole-study findings and limits: Seropositivity was recorded at baseline in only 6 or 7 AZD1222 recipients. White British ancestry dominated among donors, who included more females, and clonal diversity was possibly underestimated.

Clones were read by immunoSEQ multiplex PCR, and TCRdb kept only the in-frame ones, dropping some. The table includes 100,000 to 120,000 clones, roughly 89% detected once. The chain joins TRBV10-3 to TRBJ1-1, with a possible D match to TRBD1 (6 bases). This sequence was found in an adult who received the AZD1222 COVID-19 vaccine. The sample in question was peripheral blood, obtained 28 days after the second AZD1222 dose. Here the CDR3 DNA reads TGTGCCATCAGTGAGTCGCCGGACAGTCAAGCTTTCTTT. Protein sequence: CAISESPDSQAFF.